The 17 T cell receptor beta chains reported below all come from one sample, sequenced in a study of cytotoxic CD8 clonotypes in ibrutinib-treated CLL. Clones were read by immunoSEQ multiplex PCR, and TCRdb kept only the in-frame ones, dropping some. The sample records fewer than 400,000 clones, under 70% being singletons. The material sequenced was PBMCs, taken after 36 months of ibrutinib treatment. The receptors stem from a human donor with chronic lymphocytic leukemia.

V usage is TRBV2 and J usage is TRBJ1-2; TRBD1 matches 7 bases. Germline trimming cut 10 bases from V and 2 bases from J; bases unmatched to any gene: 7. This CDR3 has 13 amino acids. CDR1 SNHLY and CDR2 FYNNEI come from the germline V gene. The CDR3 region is CATMTGRNYGYTF. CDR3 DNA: TGTGCCACCATGACAGGGAGAAACTATGGCTACACCTTC.

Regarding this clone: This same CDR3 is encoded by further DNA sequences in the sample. This CDR3 reads CSVEAGANTEAFF. The CDR3 bases are TGCAGCGTGGAGGCAGGCGCGAACACTGAAGCTTTCTTT. V and J are TRBV29-1 and TRBJ1-1; D remains unclear. The germline V and J ends were trimmed by 6 bases and 1 base, with 12 bases remaining between them. Germline lookup yields CDR1 SQVTM and CDR2 ANQGSEA. The CDR3 spans 13 residues. Supplemented by reference TRBV29-1 and TRBJ1-1, the full variable domain reads SAVISQKPSRDICQRGTSLTIQCQVDSQVTMMFWYRQQPGQSLTLIATANQGSEATYESGFVIDKFPISRPNLTFSTLTVSNMSPEDSSIYLCSVEAGANTEAFFGQGTRLTVV.

CDR3 coding DNA: TGTGCCAGCTACGGCCTTCGGTACGAGCAGTACTTC. This encodes CASYGLRYEQYF. V usage is TRBV6-1 and J usage is TRBJ2-7; D gene uncertain. Germline CDR1 and CDR2: MNHNS and SASEGT. The CDR3 totals 12 residues. V shed 8 bases and J shed 4 bases, with 12 bases lying between them.

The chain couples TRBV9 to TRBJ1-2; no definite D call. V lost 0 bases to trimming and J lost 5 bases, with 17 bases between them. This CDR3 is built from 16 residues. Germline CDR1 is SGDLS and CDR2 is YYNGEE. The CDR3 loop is CASSVGGATSHYGYTF. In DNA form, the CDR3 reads TGTGCCAGCAGCGTAGGTGGAGCTACGTCACATTATGGCTACACCTTC.

CDR3 residues: CASSWTQGAVDSPLHF. CDR3 nucleotides: TGTGCCAGCAGCTGGACACAGGGGGCGGTGGATTCACCCCTCCACTTT. The chain carries TRBV5-4 and TRBJ1-6; 9 nucleotides align to TRBD1. The CDR3 runs to 16 residues. Germline V gene sequence: CDR1 SGHNT, CDR2 YYREEE (reference sequence). Trimming at V came to 3 bases and at J to 8 bases, leaving 9 bases not matched to a gene.

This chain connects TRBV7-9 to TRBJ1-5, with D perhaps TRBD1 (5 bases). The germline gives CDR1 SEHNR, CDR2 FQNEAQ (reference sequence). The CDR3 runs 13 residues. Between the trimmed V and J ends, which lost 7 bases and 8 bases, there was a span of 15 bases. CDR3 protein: CASTRGRGEPQHF. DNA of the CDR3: TGTGCCAGCACCCGTGGGCGGGGGGAGCCCCAGCATTTT.

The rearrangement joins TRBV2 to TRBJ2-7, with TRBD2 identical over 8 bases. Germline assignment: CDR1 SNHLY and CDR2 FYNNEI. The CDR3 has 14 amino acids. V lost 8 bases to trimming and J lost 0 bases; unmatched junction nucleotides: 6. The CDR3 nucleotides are TGTGCCAGCGGCTTAGCGGGAAGCTCCTACGAGCAGTACTTC. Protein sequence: CASGLAGSSYEQYF.

The CDR3 sequence is CASSRDRSYGYTF. CDR3 in DNA: TGTGCCAGCAGCAGGGACAGGAGCTATGGCTACACCTTC. The chain is built from TRBV11-1 and TRBJ1-2; 8 bases line up with TRBD1. Germline assignment: CDR1 SGHAT and CDR2 FQDESV (reference sequence). The junction had 3 bases not matched to a gene; V was cut back by 5 bases and J by 4 bases. The CDR3 is made up of 13 amino acids.

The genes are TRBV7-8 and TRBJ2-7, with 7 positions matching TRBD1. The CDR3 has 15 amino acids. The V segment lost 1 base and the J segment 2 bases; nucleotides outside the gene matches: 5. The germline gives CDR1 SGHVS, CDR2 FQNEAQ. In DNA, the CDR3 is TGTGCCAGCAGCTTAGAAGGGGGCCCTCCCTACGAGCAGTACTTC. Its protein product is CASSLEGGPPYEQYF.

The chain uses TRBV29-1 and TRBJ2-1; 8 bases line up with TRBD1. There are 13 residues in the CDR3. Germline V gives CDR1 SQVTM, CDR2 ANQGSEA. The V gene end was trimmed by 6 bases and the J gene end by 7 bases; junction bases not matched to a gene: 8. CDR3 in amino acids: CSVDRVYINEQFF. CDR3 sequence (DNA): TGCAGCGTGGACAGGGTTTACATAAATGAGCAGTTCTTC.

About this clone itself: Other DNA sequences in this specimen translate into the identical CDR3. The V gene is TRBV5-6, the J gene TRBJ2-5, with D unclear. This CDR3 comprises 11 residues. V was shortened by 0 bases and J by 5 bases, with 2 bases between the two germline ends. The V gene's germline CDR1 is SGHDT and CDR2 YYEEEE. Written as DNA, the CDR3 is TGTGCCAGCAGCTTGGAGGAGACCCAGTACTTC. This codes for CASSLEETQYF. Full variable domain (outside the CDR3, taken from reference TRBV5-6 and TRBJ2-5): DAGVTQSPTHLIKTRGQQVTLRCSPKSGHDTVSWYQQALGQGPQFIFQYYEEEERQRGNFPDRFSGHQFPNYSSELNVNALLLGDSALYLCASSLEETQYFGPGTRLLVL.

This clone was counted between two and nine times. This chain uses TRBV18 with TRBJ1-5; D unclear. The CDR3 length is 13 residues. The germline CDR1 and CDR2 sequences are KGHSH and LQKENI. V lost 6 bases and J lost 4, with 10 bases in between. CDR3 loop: CASSRTDNQPQHF. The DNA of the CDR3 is TGTGCCAGCTCCCGGACTGATAATCAGCCCCAGCATTTT.

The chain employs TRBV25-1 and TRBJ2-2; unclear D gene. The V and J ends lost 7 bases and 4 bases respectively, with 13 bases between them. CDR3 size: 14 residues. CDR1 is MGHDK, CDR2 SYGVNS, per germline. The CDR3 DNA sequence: TGTGCCAGCAAGGATCCCCGCGGCACCGGGGAGCTGTTTTTT. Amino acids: CASKDPRGTGELFF.

The CDR3 DNA is TGTGCCAGCTCACCAGGCAGGGGCGAGGGCCGCTCTGGGGCCAACGTCCTGACTTTC. This sequence encodes CASSPGRGEGRSGANVLTF. The chain couples TRBV18 to TRBJ2-6; the D gene is possibly TRBD1 (6 bases). The germline CDR1 and CDR2 sequences are KGHSH and LQKENI. This CDR3 spans 19 amino acids. Between the trimmed V and J ends, which lost 2 bases and 0 bases, there was a span of 17 bases.

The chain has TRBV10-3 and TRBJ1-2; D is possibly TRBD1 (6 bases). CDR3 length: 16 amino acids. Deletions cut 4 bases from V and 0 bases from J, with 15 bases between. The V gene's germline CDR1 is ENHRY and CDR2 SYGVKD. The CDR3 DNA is TGTGCCATCAGTGTTGTTGGGGACACCCCTAACTATGGCTACACCTTC. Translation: CAISVVGDTPNYGYTF.

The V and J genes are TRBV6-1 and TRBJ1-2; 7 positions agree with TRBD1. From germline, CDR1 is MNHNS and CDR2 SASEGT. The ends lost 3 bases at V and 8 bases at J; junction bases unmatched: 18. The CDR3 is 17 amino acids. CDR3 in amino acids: CASSERWGQRNPRGYTF. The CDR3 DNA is TGTGCCAGCAGTGAGAGATGGGGACAGCGAAACCCGCGGGGCTACACCTTC.

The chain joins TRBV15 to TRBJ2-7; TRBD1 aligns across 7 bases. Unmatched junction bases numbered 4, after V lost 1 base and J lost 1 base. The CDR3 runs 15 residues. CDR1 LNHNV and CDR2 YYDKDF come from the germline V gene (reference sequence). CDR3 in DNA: TGTGCCACCAGCAGAGTAGGGGGCAAGTCCTACGAGCAGTACTTC. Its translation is CATSRVGGKSYEQYF.